These 32 T cell receptor beta chains came from one sample sequenced in a study of blood T cell repertoires in COVID-19. Clones were read by immunoSEQ multiplex PCR, and TCRdb kept only the in-frame ones, dropping some. The sample has just under 350,000 clones; 83% are singletons. The material sequenced was peripheral blood. These receptors were obtained from a young man with active or convalescent COVID-19.

The chain is built from TRBV6-6 and TRBJ1-5; maybe TRBD1 (6 bases). Trimming cost V 2 bases and J 6 bases, with 14 bases left between them. The CDR3 sequence is 15 residues long. Germline-derived CDR1 and CDR2 are MNHNY and SVGAGI (reference sequence). This chain's CDR3 is CASSYHRESGQPQHF. The CDR3 nucleotides read TGTGCCAGCAGTTACCACAGGGAAAGCGGTCAGCCCCAGCATTTT.

The V gene is TRBV9, the J gene TRBJ2-7; 7 bases agree with TRBD2. Germline CDR1 and CDR2: SGDLS and YYNGEE. V trimming: 0 bases; J trimming: 3 bases; junction bases outside the gene matches: 9. CDR3 length: 16 residues. In DNA, the CDR3 is TGTGCCAGCAGCGTAGCCCCAGCGGGGAAAATCTACGAGCAGTACTTC. Translated: CASSVAPAGKIYEQYF.

The V and J genes are TRBV19 and TRBJ2-5; TRBD1 is a possible D gene (5 bases). This CDR3 spans 14 amino acids. Germline CDR1 reads LNHDA; CDR2 reads SQIVND (reference sequence). The V end lost 1 base, the J end lost 2 bases, and 8 bases lay between the germline ends. The CDR3 coding sequence is TGTGCCAGTAGTATAGGGGGCAGGCAAGAGACCCAGTACTTC. Residues: CASSIGGRQETQYF.

V gene TRBV4-2 combines with J gene TRBJ1-6; tentatively, D is TRBD1 (5 bases). The CDR3 covers 13 residues. CDR1 and CDR2 from the germline V gene are LGHNA and YNFKEQ. The V gene lost 2 bases and the J gene lost 9 bases, with 8 bases spanning the gap. In DNA, the CDR3 is TGTGCCAGCAGCCAATTGGGGGGTTCACCCCTCCACTTT. As protein: CASSQLGGSPLHF.

The chain links TRBV4-1 to TRBJ1-2, with D possibly TRBD1 on 5 matching bases. The CDR3 extends over 14 amino acids. The germline CDR1 and CDR2 sequences are MGHRA and YSYEKL. Trimming pared 0 bases from V and 4 bases from J, leaving 9 bases between. As DNA, the CDR3 is TGCGCCAGCAGCCAAGAACAGGCCTCCTATGGCTACACCTTC. Amino acid sequence: CASSQEQASYGYTF.

This clone was seen only once. The chain is built from TRBV11-3 and TRBJ2-1, with D possibly TRBD1 on 6 matching bases. Trimming removed 5 bases from V and 9 bases from J, with 17 bases in between. This CDR3 is built from 14 residues. Germline V CDR1 and CDR2: SGHNT, YENEEA. CDR3 residues: CASSPSGVGGEQFF. The CDR3 bases are TGTGCCAGCAGCCCTTCAGGGGTAGGCGGTGAGCAGTTCTTC.

V gene TRBV6-5 combines with J gene TRBJ2-1, with D unclear. This CDR3 contains 15 residues. Trimming removed 2 bases at V and 4 bases at J, with 12 bases between. In germline, CDR1 is MNHEY, CDR2 SVGAGI. The CDR3 DNA follows: TGTGCCAGCAGTTACAGTTCCTTCAGATACAATGAGCAGTTCTTC. Its protein product is CASSYSSFRYNEQFF.

The V gene is TRBV4-1, the J gene TRBJ2-7, with D perhaps matching TRBD1 (6 bases). V gave up 1 base and J gave up 7 bases, with 11 bases separating them. The germline gives CDR1 MGHRA, CDR2 YSYEKL. This CDR3 spans 13 amino acids. CDR3 sequence: CASSQGSQGEQYF. The CDR3 DNA reads TGCGCCAGCAGCCAAGGATCCCAGGGGGAGCAGTACTTC.

The V gene is TRBV9, the J gene TRBJ2-5; TRBD2 agrees at 9 bases. The V gene end was trimmed by 4 bases and the J gene end by 5 bases; junction bases not matched to a gene: 9. The CDR3 totals 15 residues. The germline CDR1 and CDR2 sequences are SGDLS and YYNGEE. In nucleotides, the CDR3 is TGTGCCAGCAGCAATAGCGGGGGCCTCGTCGAGACCCAGTACTTC. This translates into CASSNSGGLVETQYF.

This chain links TRBV7-3 with TRBJ1-1; weak D call: TRBD1 (6 bases). The CDR3 has 13 amino acids. The germline CDR1 and CDR2 sequences are SGHTA and FQGTGA. Trimming pared 5 bases from V and 5 bases from J, leaving 12 bases between. The CDR3 DNA sequence: TGTGCCAGCAGCCGCGGGGGGCGAACTGAAGCTTTCTTT. Protein: CASSRGGRTEAFF.

V usage is TRBV7-3 and J usage is TRBJ2-7, with 13 nucleotides matching TRBD2. Germline trimming cut 5 bases from V and 5 bases from J; bases unmatched to any gene: 3. The CDR3 consists of 14 residues. Germline V CDR1 and CDR2: SGHTA, FQGTGA. The CDR3 DNA sequence: TGTGCCAGCAGCCTTGGACTAGCGGGAGACGAGCAGTACTTC. Translating it yields CASSLGLAGDEQYF.

Worth noting for this clone: Other DNA sequences in the same sample also yield this CDR3. The chain recombines TRBV7-8 with TRBJ2-3; TRBD2 agrees at 7 bases. The CDR3 covers 13 residues. The germline V gene has CDR1 SGHVS and CDR2 FQNEAQ. Germline trimming cut 3 bases from V and 6 bases from J; bases unmatched to any gene: 3. The DNA for the CDR3 is TGTGCCAGCAGCTTGGGAGGGGCCGATACGCAGTATTTT. Protein: CASSLGGADTQYF. The complete variable domain, with remaining parts taken from reference TRBV7-8 and TRBJ2-3, reads GAGVSQSPRYKVAKRGQDVALRCDPISGHVSLFWYQQALGQGPEFLTYFQNEAQLDKSGLPSDRFFAERPEGSVSTLKIQRTQQEDSAVYLCASSLGGADTQYFGPGTRLTVL.

J is TRBJ2-2 and V is TRBV2, with a tentative D call TRBD2 (5 bases). V lost 5 bases, J lost 5 bases, and 15 bases lay in between. From germline, CDR1 is SNHLY and CDR2 FYNNEI. The CDR3 is 15 amino acids. Written as DNA, the CDR3 is TGTGCCAGCAGTCAGCTAGCCGGAACAACCGGGGAGCTGTTTTTT. This sequence encodes CASSQLAGTTGELFF.

The chain is built from TRBV7-9 and TRBJ2-7; 10 nucleotides agree with TRBD1. This CDR3 is 17 amino acids long. The V gene's germline CDR1 is SEHNR and CDR2 FQNEAQ (reference sequence). The ends lost 0 bases at V and 2 bases at J; junction bases unmatched: 7. The CDR3 loop reads CASSLAGGTGATYEQYF. DNA of the CDR3: TGTGCCAGCAGCTTAGCCGGGGGGACAGGGGCCACCTACGAGCAGTACTTC. Based on the CDR3 plus reference TRBV7-9 and TRBJ2-7, the full variable domain is DTGVSQNPRHKITKRGQNVTFRCDPISEHNRLYWYRQTLGQGPEFLTYFQNEAQLEKSRLLSDRFSAERPKGSFSTLEIQRTEQGDSAMYLCASSLAGGTGATYEQYFGPGTRLTVT.

This clone was seen more than once but under ten times. This chain uses TRBV29-1 with TRBJ2-7, with TRBD1 identical over 7 bases. CDR3 length: 13 amino acids. Germline V gene lookup returns CDR1 SQVTM and CDR2 ANQGSEA. V shed 6 bases and J 6 bases; nucleotides not matched to a gene: 11. The CDR3 region has the DNA TGCAGCGTACAGGGGAGCAAGATCGGCGAGCAGTACTTC. Translating it yields CSVQGSKIGEQYF.

The J gene is TRBJ2-1, the V gene TRBV7-8; 7 nucleotides match TRBD1. V lost 6 bases to trimming and J lost 3 bases; unmatched junction nucleotides: 5. Germline loops: CDR1 SGHVS, CDR2 FQNEAQ. This CDR3 has 14 amino acids. In DNA form, the CDR3 reads TGTGCCAGCAGACAGGGGTCCCACTACAATGAGCAGTTCTTC. It specifies CASRQGSHYNEQFF.

The chain employs TRBV9 and TRBJ2-7, with 11 bases lining up with TRBD2. This CDR3 is 15 amino acids long. From germline, CDR1 is SGDLS and CDR2 YYNGEE. V dropped 4 bases and J dropped 5; count of bases not matched to a gene: 8. As DNA, the CDR3 is TGTGCCAGCAGCCCTGGAGGACTAGCGGGCCACGAGCAGTACTTC. Its translation is CASSPGGLAGHEQYF.

The J gene is TRBJ2-7, the V gene TRBV7-9, with D unresolved. Trimming removed 1 base from V and 6 bases from J, with 4 bases in between. The CDR3 runs to 11 residues. Germline V gene lookup returns CDR1 SEHNR and CDR2 FQNEAQ (reference sequence). In DNA, the CDR3 is TGTGCCAGCAGCTTAGACAGCGAGCAGTACTTC. Translating it yields CASSLDSEQYF.

Only a few counts were recorded for this clone. The chain uses TRBV6-5 and TRBJ2-3; 13 bases match TRBD2. V shed 4 bases, J shed 7 bases, and the junction held 8 bases outside the gene matches. CDR3 length: 16 residues. Germline V CDR1 and CDR2: MNHEY, SVGAGI. The CDR3 loop is CASSWTSGGPGYTQYF. CDR3 bases: TGTGCCAGCAGTTGGACTAGCGGGGGCCCGGGATATACGCAGTATTTT.

This clone came up a few times. This chain joins TRBV11-3 and TRBJ1-1, with a tentative D call TRBD1 (6 bases). Trimming stripped 2 bases from V and 3 bases from J, with 22 bases between. Per the germline V gene, CDR1 is SGHNT and CDR2 is YENEEA. The CDR3 loop spans 18 amino acids. The CDR3 protein is CASSLSRWRGGKDTEAFF. The DNA of the CDR3 is TGTGCCAGCAGCTTAAGCCGGTGGAGGGGGGGTAAGGACACTGAAGCTTTCTTT.

The chain uses TRBV19 and TRBJ1-1; D perhaps matches TRBD1 (6 bases). The CDR3 covers 15 residues. V was shortened by 0 bases and J by 1 base, with 9 bases between the two germline ends. Germline V gene data show CDR1 as LNHDA and CDR2 as SQIVND (reference sequence). Here the CDR3 reads CASSIDLGANTEAFF. The CDR3 nucleotides read TGTGCCAGTAGTATAGATCTGGGGGCGAACACTGAAGCTTTCTTT. The full variable domain, its missing parts supplied by reference TRBV19 and TRBJ1-1, is DGGITQSPKYLFRKEGQNVTLSCEQNLNHDAMYWYRQDPGQGLRLIYYSQIVNDFQKGDIAEGYSVSREKKESFPLTVTSAQKNPTAFYLCASSIDLGANTEAFFGQGTRLTVV.

The CDR3 coding sequence is TGTGCCAGCAGCAAAACACGGAGCGGGACTACCTACGAGCAGTACTTC. Translation: CASSKTRSGTTYEQYF. The V and J genes are TRBV21-1 and TRBJ2-7; TRBD2 was called by the table and not checked on the DNA. TRBV21-1 represents a pseudogene. There are 16 residues in the CDR3.

The V call is TRBV28, the J call TRBJ2-7, with TRBD1 as a possible D gene (6 bases). The CDR3 consists of 15 residues. The V end lost 4 bases, the J end lost 3 bases, and 16 bases lay between the germline ends. CDR1 is MDHEN and CDR2 is SYDVKM in the germline V gene. Written as DNA, the CDR3 is TGTGCCAGCAGTTCCCCAGGGGCGAACCACTACGAGCAGTACTTC. Encoded protein: CASSSPGANHYEQYF.

V and J are TRBV30 and TRBJ1-3, with TRBD1 as a possible D gene (6 bases). V was trimmed by 5 bases and J by 0 bases, leaving 14 bases between them. CDR1 and CDR2 from the germline V gene are GTSNPN and SVGIG (reference sequence). The CDR3 is 15 amino acids. The CDR3 is CAWGGAANSGNTIYF. Here the CDR3 DNA reads TGTGCCTGGGGGGGGGCAGCAAACTCTGGAAACACCATATATTTT.

In its sample, this clone was seen a few times. The CDR3 DNA follows: TGTGCCAGCAGCGTAGTGACAGGGGGTGAGCAGTTCTTC. Amino acids: CASSVVTGGEQFF. The rearrangement joins TRBV9 to TRBJ2-1, with 9 positions matching TRBD1. The CDR3 totals 13 residues. Germline CDR1 reads SGDLS; CDR2 reads YYNGEE. V lost 0 bases to trimming and J lost 9 bases; unmatched junction nucleotides: 1.

In DNA form, the CDR3 reads TGCGCCAGCAGCCCCGCCCCCAGGGGATCCACCGGGGAGCTGTTTTTT. This translates into CASSPAPRGSTGELFF. The chain combines TRBV4-1 with TRBJ2-2; D might be TRBD1 (6 bases). Germline CDR1 reads MGHRA; CDR2 reads YSYEKL. V lost 4 bases and J lost 4, with 16 bases in between. This CDR3 is built from 16 residues.

The chain joins TRBV27 to TRBJ2-7; a possible D gene is TRBD2 (5 bases). The CDR3 contains 14 residues. Trimming stripped 5 bases from V and 3 bases from J, with 14 bases between. Per the germline V gene, CDR1 is MNHEY and CDR2 is SMNVEV (reference sequence). This chain's CDR3 is CASSPTTSFYEQYF. The CDR3 DNA follows: TGTGCCAGCAGTCCAACTACTAGTTTCTACGAGCAGTACTTC.

The CDR3 sequence is CATSDYDRATGGTDTQYF. CDR3 sequence (DNA): TGTGCCACCAGTGATTATGACAGGGCGACAGGAGGCACAGATACGCAGTATTTT. The chain carries TRBV24-1 and TRBJ2-3; 7 bases are shared with TRBD1. Trimming at V came to 2 bases and at J to 1 base, leaving 11 bases not matched to a gene. This CDR3 has 18 residues. Germline V gene lookup returns CDR1 KGHDR and CDR2 SFDVKD.

CDR3 coding DNA: TGTGCCAGCAGCTCCGCACTGCGCACTGAAGCTTTCTTT. It codes for CASSSALRTEAFF. This chain links TRBV7-6 with TRBJ1-1; D is uncertain. V lost 4 bases to trimming and J lost 4 bases, with 10 bases between them. There are 13 residues in the CDR3. CDR1 SGHVS and CDR2 FNYEAQ come from the germline V gene.

This clone was found a few times. J is TRBJ2-3 and V is TRBV28; 9 bases line up with TRBD2. This CDR3 has 15 amino acids. V shed 3 bases, J shed 4 bases, and the junction held 5 bases outside the gene matches. Germline CDR1 is MDHEN and CDR2 is SYDVKM. The CDR3 region is CASSLGGRAADTQYF. CDR3 coding DNA: TGTGCCAGCAGTTTGGGCGGGAGGGCCGCAGATACGCAGTATTTT.

The chain has TRBV9 and TRBJ1-2; D gene uncertain. This CDR3 has 13 amino acids. The germline V gene has CDR1 SGDLS and CDR2 YYNGEE. Deletions cut 0 bases from V and 6 bases from J, with 9 bases between. Here the CDR3 DNA reads TGTGCCAGCAGCGTAGGGCAGGAGGATGGCTACACCTTC. This translates into CASSVGQEDGYTF. Drawing the rest from reference TRBV9 and TRBJ1-2, the complete variable domain is DSGVTQTPKHLITATGQRVTLRCSPRSGDLSVYWYQQSLDQGLQFLIQYYNGEERAKGNILERFSAQQFPDLHSELNLSSLELGDSALYFCASSVGQEDGYTFGSGTRLTVV.

This clone has only one observation. V gene TRBV5-1 combines with J gene TRBJ2-1; 9 positions agree with TRBD2. This CDR3 has 14 residues. Germline CDR1 and CDR2: SGHRS and YFSETQ. V lost 5 bases, J lost 8 bases, and 8 bases stayed unmatched. Here the CDR3 reads CASRRREGYYEQFF. CDR3 nucleotides: TGCGCCAGCAGAAGGCGGGAGGGTTATTATGAGCAGTTCTTC.